These 3 T cell receptor beta chains were all obtained from the same sample, sequenced in a study of shared clonotypes between healthy human individuals (dated by TCRdb to 2019 to 2021). CD8 naive samples were CD45RO-negative cells positively selected for CCR7, giving a CD45RA+CCR7+ population that excluded TemRA cells. The method behind the library was the immunoSEQ multiplex PCR assay. TCRdb retrieved this table from immuneACCESS and kept in-frame rearrangements only. Not all clones are present; in checked studies, unresolved V genes account for under half, and no reason is known for the remainder. Counted in this sample were about 2,100,000 clones; about 93% of them appeared once. The biggest ten clones account for 1.5% to 2% of the sample. The sample taken for sequencing was naive CD8+ T cells from PBMCs. The cell subset or site label of this sample denotes: CD45RA+CCR7+. All receptors derive from a man between 18 and 35 years old in good health. Some clones in this sample may be carry-over from other donors' samples.

This chain uses TRBV4-2 with TRBJ2-1, with D maybe TRBD2 (5 bases). Germline V CDR1 and CDR2: LGHNA, YNFKEQ. V was cut by 0 bases and J by 0 bases, with 15 bases left in between. This CDR3 contains 18 residues. This CDR3 is CASSQDGVALSSYNEQFF. The DNA for the CDR3 is TGTGCCAGCAGCCAAGACGGGGTAGCTCTGAGCTCCTACAATGAGCAGTTCTTC.

This chain links TRBV7-9 with TRBJ2-7, with D possibly matching TRBD1 (6 bases). Between the trimmed V and J ends, which lost 1 base and 3 bases, there was a span of 10 bases. Germline assignment: CDR1 SEHNR and CDR2 FQNEAQ (reference sequence). The CDR3 has 14 amino acids. DNA of the CDR3: TGTGCCAGCAGCTTAGTACCGGACAGCTACGAGCAGTACTTC. It yields the protein CASSLVPDSYEQYF.

The rearrangement uses TRBV29-1 and TRBJ1-5; TRBD1 agrees at 7 bases. CDR1 SQVTM and CDR2 ANQGSEA come from the germline V gene. V lost 4 bases, J lost 1 base, and 7 bases stayed unmatched. The CDR3 is made up of 15 amino acids. CDR3 loop: CSVVLRQGSNQPQHF. For the CDR3, the DNA is TGCAGCGTTGTCCTCCGACAGGGAAGCAATCAGCCCCAGCATTTT. The full variable domain, completed using reference TRBV29-1 and TRBJ1-5, is SAVISQKPSRDICQRGTSLTIQCQVDSQVTMMFWYRQQPGQSLTLIATANQGSEATYESGFVIDKFPISRPNLTFSTLTVSNMSPEDSSIYLCSVVLRQGSNQPQHFGDGTRLSIL.